The 18 T cell receptor beta chains below all came from one sample that was sequenced in a study of a mutant IDH1 vaccine in newly diagnosed glioma. Sequenced by immunoSEQ multiplex PCR; TCRdb stores in-frame clones only, minus some. Among about 94,000 clones listed, about nine tenths were seen once. These receptors have no identified antigens. This sample's time point: week 47, end of study. Each vaccine dose was 300 ug of mutant IDH1 20-mer peptide, with topical imiquimod. The specimen was PBMCs, collected from a glioma patient whose treatment included an IDH1 peptide vaccine. Receptors originate from a woman between 45 and 65 years old with glioma.

The J gene is TRBJ2-7, the V gene TRBV14; 8 nucleotides match TRBD2. J lost 3 bases, V lost 4 bases, and 2 bases had no gene match. The CDR3 spans 13 residues. The germline V gene encodes CDR1 SGHDN and CDR2 FVKESK. The CDR3 sequence is CASSLAGGYEQYF. The CDR3 nucleotides are TGTGCCAGCAGCCTGGCGGGGGGCTACGAGCAGTACTTC.

The rearrangement links TRBV7-3 to TRBJ2-2; unclear D gene. V gave up 4 bases and J gave up 0 bases, with 12 bases separating them. Germline CDR1 SGHTA, CDR2 FQGTGA. The CDR3 length is 16 residues. The CDR3 loop is CASSSHSGANTGELFF. The CDR3 DNA reads TGTGCCAGCAGCTCCCACAGTGGAGCGAACACCGGGGAGCTGTTTTTT.

The chain couples TRBV29-1 to TRBJ2-5; D is undetermined. Germline CDR1 and CDR2: SQVTM and ANQGSEA. The CDR3 contains 12 residues. V lost 4 bases to trimming and J lost 5 bases, with 11 bases between them. The CDR3 DNA sequence: TGCAGCGTTGCCGGGCTCGGGGAGACCCAGTACTTC. Amino acid sequence: CSVAGLGETQYF.

The chain links TRBV21-1 to TRBJ1-2; no DNA check was done on the table's D call, TRBD1. TRBV21-1 is annotated as a pseudogene. This CDR3 comprises 18 residues. The CDR3 DNA sequence: TGTGCCAGCAGCAAAGCGGCCGGGACAGGGGCGAGGTACTATGGCTACACCTTC. It encodes CASSKAAGTGARYYGYTF.

This chain uses TRBV5-1 with TRBJ2-7; D gene unclear. The CDR3 is 13 residues long. V lost 3 bases to trimming and J lost 3 bases, with 10 bases between them. From germline, CDR1 is SGHRS and CDR2 YFSETQ. The CDR3 region is CASSSSTLYEQYF. CDR3 DNA sequence: TGCGCCAGCAGCTCCTCGACTCTCTACGAGCAGTACTTC. Full variable domain (outside the CDR3, taken from reference TRBV5-1 and TRBJ2-7): KAGVTQTPRYLIKTRGQQVTLSCSPISGHRSVSWYQQTPGQGLQFLFEYFSETQRNKGNFPGRFSGRQFSNSRSEMNVSTLELGDSALYLCASSSSTLYEQYFGPGTRLTVT.

V and J are TRBV18 and TRBJ1-2; D remains ambiguous. The CDR3 runs to 16 residues. Trimming removed 2 bases from V and 0 bases from J, with 13 bases in between. The V gene's germline CDR1 is KGHSH and CDR2 LQKENI. The CDR3 protein is CASSPTADPTNYGYTF. As DNA, the CDR3 is TGTGCCAGCTCACCAACGGCAGACCCAACTAACTATGGCTACACCTTC.

V is TRBV6-5 and J is TRBJ1-1; possibly TRBD1 for D (5 bases). This CDR3 spans 14 amino acids. Germline V gene sequence: CDR1 MNHEY, CDR2 SVGAGI. V gave up 6 bases and J gave up 3 bases, with 14 bases separating them. CDR3 region: CASSRPGVDTEAFF. CDR3 bases: TGTGCCAGCAGCCGACCGGGGGTTGACACTGAAGCTTTCTTT.

Only one count was recorded for this clone. The chain joins TRBV11-2 to TRBJ2-6; D perhaps matches TRBD1 (5 bases). The CDR3 is 18 amino acids. CDR1 and CDR2 (germline): SGHAT, FQNNGV. V dropped 4 bases and J dropped 3 bases, with 19 bases sitting between them. The CDR3 region has the DNA TGTGCCAGCAGCTCACTTCTGAACAGGTGGGATGGGGCCAACGTCCTGACTTTC. As protein: CASSSLLNRWDGANVLTF.

This chain connects TRBV18 to TRBJ2-1; TRBD2 is a possible D gene (6 bases). Germline V gene lookup returns CDR1 KGHSH and CDR2 LQKENI. The length of the CDR3 is 16 residues. The V end was cut by 2 bases, the J end by 2 bases, with 13 bases between. As DNA, the CDR3 is TGTGCCAGCTCACCAATCGAGGGGACTGCCTACAATGAGCAGTTCTTC. Its translation is CASSPIEGTAYNEQFF.

The chain has TRBV28 and TRBJ1-6; TRBD1 is a possible D gene (6 bases). The CDR3 sequence is 15 residues long. Trimming took 2 bases from V and 9 from J, leaving 14 bases between them. Germline CDR1 MDHEN, CDR2 SYDVKM. The CDR3 DNA reads TGTGCCAGCAGTTTACCACAGGGACTGGTTTCACCCCTCCACTTT. Its translation is CASSLPQGLVSPLHF.

The chain employs TRBV5-1 and TRBJ1-1; D uncertain. This CDR3 has 13 amino acids. Trimming left V 0 bases short and J 1 base short, with 4 bases between. The germline V gene has CDR1 SGHRS and CDR2 YFSETQ. For the CDR3, the DNA is TGCGCCAGCAGCTTGGCCACGAACACTGAAGCTTTCTTT. Amino acids: CASSLATNTEAFF.

The V call is TRBV9, the J call TRBJ2-7, with 10 bases fitting TRBD1. After removal of 4 bases from V and 2 bases from J, the junction contained 6 bases not matched to a gene. Germline values: CDR1 SGDLS, CDR2 YYNGEE. This CDR3 spans 15 amino acids. CDR3 amino acids: CASSYQDRGPYEQYF. The CDR3 DNA reads as TGTGCCAGCAGCTATCAAGACAGGGGGCCCTACGAGCAGTACTTC.

The gene calls are TRBV27 and TRBJ1-6; 8 bases map to TRBD1. The length of the CDR3 is 19 residues. Germline assignment: CDR1 MNHEY and CDR2 SMNVEV (reference sequence). Unmatched junction bases numbered 16, after V lost 2 bases and J lost 7 bases. CDR3 protein: CASSLKIYSPQGANSPLHF. CDR3 nucleotides: TGTGCCAGCAGTTTAAAGATTTACAGTCCTCAGGGGGCCAATTCACCCCTCCACTTT.

The chain recombines TRBV6-5 with TRBJ1-2, with D possibly matching TRBD1 (6 bases). Germline-derived CDR1 and CDR2 are MNHEY and SVGAGI. Trimming stripped 6 bases from V and 2 bases from J, with 10 bases between. This CDR3 comprises 13 residues. The CDR3 DNA sequence: TGTGCCAGCAGGGGACACCTAAACTATGGCTACACCTTC. Its protein product is CASRGHLNYGYTF.

V gene TRBV13 combines with J gene TRBJ2-1, with D unclear. The CDR3 spans 15 residues. The germline V gene encodes CDR1 PRHDT and CDR2 FYEKMQ (reference sequence). The ends were cut back, 8 bases at V and 0 bases at J, with 14 bases in the middle. CDR3 bases: TGTGCCAGCGGGTACACCTCTACCTCCTACAATGAGCAGTTCTTC. Translating it yields CASGYTSTSYNEQFF.

Concerning this clone itself: A junction boundary mismatches the germline segment, possibly from a read error. V usage is TRBV7-3 and J usage is TRBJ1-2; TRBD1 is a possible D gene (5 bases). CDR1 is SGHTA and CDR2 is FQGTGA in the germline V gene. The CDR3 loop spans 11 amino acids. CDR3 DNA sequence: TGTGCCAGCAGTCGCCGGTGGGACCGAGGCTTC. Its translation: CASSRRWDRGF.

V gene TRBV9 combines with J gene TRBJ2-7, with 11 nucleotides matching TRBD2. CDR1 and CDR2 from the germline V gene are SGDLS and YYNGEE. This CDR3 is 16 amino acids long. The junction had 8 bases not matched to a gene; V was cut back by 4 bases and J by 2 bases. The CDR3 protein is CASSLTGTSGTYEQYF. In nucleotides, the CDR3 is TGTGCCAGCAGCTTAACTGGGACTAGCGGAACCTACGAGCAGTACTTC.

CDR3 in DNA: TGTGCCAGCAGGGTAGGCTGGACAGGAAGCTACGAGCAGTACTTC. Its translation: CASRVGWTGSYEQYF. The chain couples TRBV28 to TRBJ2-7, with TRBD1 identical over 7 bases. The CDR3 has 15 residues. CDR1 is MDHEN and CDR2 is SYDVKM in the germline V gene. V dropped 6 bases and J dropped 3; count of bases not matched to a gene: 11.